This T cell receptor beta chain emerged from a study of Ad26.COV2.S vaccination and SARS-CoV-2 variants. Whole-study context: Once, or twice with 56 days between doses, Ad26.COV2.S was given intramuscularly. General observations from the study: Comparable non-spike TCR breadth was observed in vaccine and placebo recipients. Placebo recipients showed lower spike-specific TCR breadth than vaccinees. In vaccinated individuals, spike-specific CD8+ and CD4+ T cell responses reportedly displayed substantial breadth.

Treatment defined: 15 to 20 received Ad26.COV2.S at low or high dose, single or two shots; about 5 received placebo; per-sample allocation not given. Sampling happened 63 days after the first vaccine or placebo injection. The CDR3 sequence is 14 residues long. The germline V gene encodes CDR1 SEHNR and CDR2 FQNEAQ (reference sequence). V lost 4 bases, J lost 3 bases, and 5 bases stayed unmatched. As for this clone: Its antigen is still unknown.

Clones were sequenced by immunoSEQ multiplex PCR, and TCRdb holds only the in-frame ones, with some missing. In the table there are about 350,000 clones, roughly nine tenths of which are singletons. The sequence was obtained from a person between 18 and 65 years old who received the Ad26.COV2.S COVID-19 vaccine or a placebo. This rearrangement joins TRBV7-9 to TRBJ1-2, with 7 bases fitting TRBD1. Here the sequenced sample was peripheral blood, taken in a trial of Ad26.COV2.S vaccine versus placebo. DNA of the CDR3: TGTGCCAGCAGCTATGGGGACAGAGACTATGGCTACACCTTC. It yields the protein CASSYGDRDYGYTF.